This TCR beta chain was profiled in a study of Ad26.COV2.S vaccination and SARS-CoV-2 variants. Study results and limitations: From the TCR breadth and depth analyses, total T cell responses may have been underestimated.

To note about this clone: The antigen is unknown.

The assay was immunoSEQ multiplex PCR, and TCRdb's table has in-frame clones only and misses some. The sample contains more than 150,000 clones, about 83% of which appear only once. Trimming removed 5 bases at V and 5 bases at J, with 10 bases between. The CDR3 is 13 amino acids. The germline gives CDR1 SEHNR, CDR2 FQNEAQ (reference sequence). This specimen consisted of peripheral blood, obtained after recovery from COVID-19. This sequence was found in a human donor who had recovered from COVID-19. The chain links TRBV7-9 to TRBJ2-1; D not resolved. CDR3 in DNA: TGTGCCAGCAGCCCCCAGGCGAACAATGAGCAGTTCTTC. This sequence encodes CASSPQANNEQFF.